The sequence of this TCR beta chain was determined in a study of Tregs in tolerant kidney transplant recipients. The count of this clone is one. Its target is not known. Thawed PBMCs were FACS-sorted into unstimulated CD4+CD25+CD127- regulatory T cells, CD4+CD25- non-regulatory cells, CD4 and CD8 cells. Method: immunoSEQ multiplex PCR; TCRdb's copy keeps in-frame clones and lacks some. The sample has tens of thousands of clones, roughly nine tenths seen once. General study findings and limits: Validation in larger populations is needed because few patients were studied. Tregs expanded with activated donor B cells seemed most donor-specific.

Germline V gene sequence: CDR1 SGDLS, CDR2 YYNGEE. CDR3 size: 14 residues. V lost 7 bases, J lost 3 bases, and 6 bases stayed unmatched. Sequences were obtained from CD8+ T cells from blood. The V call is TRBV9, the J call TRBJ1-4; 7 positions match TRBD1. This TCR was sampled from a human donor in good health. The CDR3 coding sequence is TGTGCCAGCTCCAGGGGGGCAGCTAATGAAAAACTGTTTTTT. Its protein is CASSRGAANEKLFF.